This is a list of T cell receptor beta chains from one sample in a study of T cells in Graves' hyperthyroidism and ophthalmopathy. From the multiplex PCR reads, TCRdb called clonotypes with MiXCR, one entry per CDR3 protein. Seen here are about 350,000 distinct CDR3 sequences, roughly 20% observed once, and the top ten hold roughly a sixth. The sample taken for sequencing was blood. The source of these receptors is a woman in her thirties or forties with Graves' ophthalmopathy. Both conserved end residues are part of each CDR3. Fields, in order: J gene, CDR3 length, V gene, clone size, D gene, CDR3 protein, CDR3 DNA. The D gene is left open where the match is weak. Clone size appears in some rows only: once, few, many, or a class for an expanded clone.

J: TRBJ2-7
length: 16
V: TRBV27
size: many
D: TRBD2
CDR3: CASRPGTSGRVYEQYF
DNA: TGTGCCAGCAGGCCCGGGACTAGCGGGAGGGTCTACGAGCAGTACTTC

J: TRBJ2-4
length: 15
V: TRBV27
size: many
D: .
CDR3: CASSSVGWGKNIQYF
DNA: TGTGCCAGCAGTTCGGTGGGTTGGGGCAAAAACATTCAGTACTTC

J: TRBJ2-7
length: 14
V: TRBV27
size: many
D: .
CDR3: CASKRVTATYEQYF
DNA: TGTGCCAGCAAACGCGTGACGGCTACCTACGAGCAGTACTTC

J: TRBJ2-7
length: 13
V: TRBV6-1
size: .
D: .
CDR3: CASSRPTGYEQYF
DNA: TGTGCCAGCAGTCGACCGACAGGCTACGAGCAGTACTTC

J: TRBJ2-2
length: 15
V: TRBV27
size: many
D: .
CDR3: CASTSSGLFTGELFF
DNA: TGTGCCAGCACCTCCTCGGGACTCTTCACCGGGGAGCTGTTTTTT

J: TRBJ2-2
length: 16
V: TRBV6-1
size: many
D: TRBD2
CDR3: CASSERASGPKGELFF
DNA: TGTGCCAGCAGTGAAAGGGCTAGCGGTCCTAAGGGGGAGCTGTTTTTT

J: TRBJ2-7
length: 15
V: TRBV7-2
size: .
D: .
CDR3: CASSPLALSSYEQYF
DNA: TGTGCCAGCAGCCCCTTAGCGCTTAGCTCCTACGAGCAGTACTTC

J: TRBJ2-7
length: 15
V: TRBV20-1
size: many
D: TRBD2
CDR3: CSARPGGRDTLEQYF
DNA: TGCAGTGCTAGACCGGGGGGGAGAGACACCCTCGAGCAGTACTTC

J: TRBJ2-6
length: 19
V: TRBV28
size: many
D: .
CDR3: CASSLDPGPPSSGANVLTF
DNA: TGTGCCAGCAGTTTGGACCCCGGGCCGCCTAGCTCTGGGGCCAACGTCCTGACTTTC

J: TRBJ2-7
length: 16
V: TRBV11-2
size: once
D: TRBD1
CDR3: CASSFPGGQGAYEQYF
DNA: TGTGCCAGCAGCTTCCCCGGGGGACAGGGAGCCTACGAGCAGTACTTC

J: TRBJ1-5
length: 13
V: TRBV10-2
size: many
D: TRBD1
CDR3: CASRGQSNQPQHF
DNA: TGCGCCAGCAGGGGACAGAGCAATCAGCCCCAGCATTTT

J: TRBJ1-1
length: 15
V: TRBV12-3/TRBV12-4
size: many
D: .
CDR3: CASSAREGKNTEAFF
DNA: TGTGCCAGCAGTGCCAGGGAGGGGAAGAACACTGAAGCTTTCTTT

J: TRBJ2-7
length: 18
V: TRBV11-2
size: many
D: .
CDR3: CASSLDRPGLNLPYEQYF
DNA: TGTGCCAGCAGCTTAGACCGCCCGGGACTGAACTTGCCCTACGAGCAGTACTTC

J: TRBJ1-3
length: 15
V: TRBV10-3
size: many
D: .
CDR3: CAISGGGNSGNTIYF
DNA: TGTGCCATCAGTGGCGGGGGAAATTCTGGAAACACCATATATTTT

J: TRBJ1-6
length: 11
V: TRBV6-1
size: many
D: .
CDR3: CASSEFSPLHF
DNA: TGTGCCAGCAGTGAATTTTCACCCCTCCACTTT

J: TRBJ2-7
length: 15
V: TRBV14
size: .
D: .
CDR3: CASSPWGGLSYEQYF
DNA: TGTGCCAGCAGCCCGTGGGGCGGGCTCTCCTACGAGCAGTACTTC

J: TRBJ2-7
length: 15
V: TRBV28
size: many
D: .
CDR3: CASSPLGGASYEQYF
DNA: TGTGCCAGCAGTCCCCTCGGGGGCGCGAGCTACGAGCAGTACTTC

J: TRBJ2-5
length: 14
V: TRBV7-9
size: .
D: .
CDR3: CASSFFGGEETQYF
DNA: TGTGCCAGCAGCTTTTTTGGGGGAGAAGAGACCCAGTACTTC

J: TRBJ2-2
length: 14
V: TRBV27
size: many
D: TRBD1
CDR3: CASTRTGATGELFF
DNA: TGTGCCAGCACCAGGACAGGGGCCACCGGGGAGCTGTTTTTT

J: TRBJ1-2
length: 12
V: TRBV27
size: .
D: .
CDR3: CASSPRAGGYTF
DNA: TGTGCCAGCAGTCCCAGGGCGGGTGGCTACACCTTC

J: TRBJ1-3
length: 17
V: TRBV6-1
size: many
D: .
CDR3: CASSEFSTPSSGNTIYF
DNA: TGTGCCAGCAGTGAATTCTCTACCCCGAGCTCTGGAAACACCATATATTTT

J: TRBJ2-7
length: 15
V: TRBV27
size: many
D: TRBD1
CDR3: CASSSLGQGKNEQYF
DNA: TGTGCCAGCAGTTCCTTGGGACAGGGGAAGAACGAGCAGTACTTC

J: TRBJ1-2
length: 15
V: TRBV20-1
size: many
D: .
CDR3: CSARGQYSNNYGYTF
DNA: TGCAGTGCTAGAGGACAGTATTCTAATAACTATGGCTACACCTTC

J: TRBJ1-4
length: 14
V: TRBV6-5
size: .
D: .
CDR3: CASSYGRANEKLFF
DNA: TGTGCCAGCAGTTACGGCCGGGCTAATGAAAAACTGTTTTTT

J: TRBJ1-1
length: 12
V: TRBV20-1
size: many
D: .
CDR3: CSASPGGTEAFF
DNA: TGCAGTGCTAGCCCCGGGGGCACTGAAGCTTTCTTT

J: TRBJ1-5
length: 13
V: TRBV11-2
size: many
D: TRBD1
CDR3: CASGKDRSQPQHF
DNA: TGTGCCAGCGGCAAGGACAGGTCCCAGCCCCAGCATTTT

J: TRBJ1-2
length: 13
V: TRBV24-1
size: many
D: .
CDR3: CATSAWDNYGYTF
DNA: TGTGCCACCAGTGCTTGGGACAACTATGGCTACACCTTC

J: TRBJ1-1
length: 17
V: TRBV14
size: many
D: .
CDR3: CASSQDYWHTRNTEAFF
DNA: TGTGCCAGCAGCCAAGATTACTGGCATACAAGGAACACTGAAGCTTTCTTT

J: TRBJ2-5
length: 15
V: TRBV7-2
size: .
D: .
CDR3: CASSAAHRTNRTQYF
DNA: TGTGCCAGCAGCGCAGCCCATCGGACAAATCGGACCCAGTACTTC

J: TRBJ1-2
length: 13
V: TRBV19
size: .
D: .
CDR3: CASAGPAYYGYTF
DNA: TGTGCCAGTGCAGGACCGGCCTACTATGGCTACACCTTC

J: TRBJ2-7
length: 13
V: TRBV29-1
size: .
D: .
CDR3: CSARGRTPYEQYF
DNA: TGCAGCGCGCGGGGCCGGACCCCCTACGAGCAGTACTTC

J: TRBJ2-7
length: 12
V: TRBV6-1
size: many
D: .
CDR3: CASRHNSYEQYF
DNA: TGTGCCAGCAGGCACAACTCCTACGAGCAGTACTTC

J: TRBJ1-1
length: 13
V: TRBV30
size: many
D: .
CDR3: CAWSVRGGTEAFF
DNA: TGTGCCTGGAGTGTACGGGGAGGGACTGAAGCTTTCTTT

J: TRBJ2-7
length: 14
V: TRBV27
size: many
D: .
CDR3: CASSGPGLTDEQYF
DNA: TGTGCCAGCAGTGGCCCGGGCCTCACGGACGAGCAGTACTTC

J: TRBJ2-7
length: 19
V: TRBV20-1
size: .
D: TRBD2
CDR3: CSASLAGRGRETLTYEQYF
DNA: TGCAGTGCTTCTCTAGCGGGAAGGGGACGGGAGACCCTAACCTACGAGCAGTACTTC

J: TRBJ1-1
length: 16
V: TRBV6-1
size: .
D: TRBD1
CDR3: CASSVVSDRGSTEAFF
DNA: TGTGCCAGCAGTGTAGTCTCGGACAGGGGGAGCACTGAAGCTTTCTTT

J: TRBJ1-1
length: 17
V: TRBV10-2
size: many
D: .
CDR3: CASSESVLWAPNTEAFF
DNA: TGCGCCAGCAGTGAGTCGGTCCTTTGGGCCCCGAACACTGAAGCTTTCTTT

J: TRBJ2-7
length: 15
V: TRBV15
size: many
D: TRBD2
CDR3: CATSRGGGMAYEQYF
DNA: TGTGCCACCAGCAGAGGCGGGGGTATGGCCTACGAGCAGTACTTC

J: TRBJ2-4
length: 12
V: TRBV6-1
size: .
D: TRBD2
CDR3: CASRGAGDIQYF
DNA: TGTGCCAGCAGGGGAGCGGGAGACATTCAGTACTTC

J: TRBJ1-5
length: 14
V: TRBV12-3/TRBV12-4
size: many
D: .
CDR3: CASSSDRDNQPQHF
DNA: TGTGCCAGCAGTTCCGATCGGGATAATCAGCCCCAGCATTTT

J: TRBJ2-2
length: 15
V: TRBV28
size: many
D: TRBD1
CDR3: CASGRTGINIGELVF
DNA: TGTGCCAGCGGCAGGACAGGGATTAATATCGGGGAGCTGGTTTTT